This TCR beta chain was identified during a study of blood T cell repertoires in COVID-19. Study information: Donors in the United States, Italy and Spain gave samples during acute or convalescent COVID-19. PBMCs, B-cell-depleted T cells, or T cells provided the cDNA or gDNA that made up the material.

Original analysis: Estimates of nucleated cell counts were drawn from the amplification of reference gene primers. Clones were read by immunoSEQ multiplex PCR, and TCRdb kept only the in-frame ones, dropping some. V, J and clone size were drawn from that table, and D and trimming were deduced from the DNA. Of roughly 150,000 clones listed, around nine tenths were seen once; the top ten hold 2.5% to 3%. The sequence came from a man aged 55 to 69 with active or convalescent COVID-19. Sequenced input: peripheral blood.

CDR3 sequence: CASSGTGGFDGELFF. The CDR3 coding sequence is TGTGCCAGCAGCGGAACAGGGGGCTTTGACGGGGAGCTGTTTTTT. V is TRBV9 and J is TRBJ2-2; 9 bases align to TRBD1. CDR1 and CDR2 (germline): SGDLS, YYNGEE. J was trimmed by 7 bases and V by 3 bases; bases with no gene match: 7. The CDR3 runs 15 residues.